This passage covers 27 T cell receptor beta chains from one sample sequenced in a study of metastatic and nonmetastatic thyroid tumors (TCRdb year 2020). None of the patients had been given any treatment before thyroid surgery. The library was built by means of PCR. The run used an Illumina HiSeq 4000. The raw public data were reprocessed by TCRdb itself: fastp quality trimming at Q25, MiXCR clonotype calling, in-frame beta chains only. In this sample the table shows 15,000 or so clones, 9.5% to 15% of which occur a single time. Of the sample, about 30% is held by the ten largest clones. Sequencing was performed on blood. The source of these receptors is a female donor with papillary thyroid cancer or a benign thyroid nodule (not recorded which). Some clones in this sample may be carry-over from other donors' samples.

In its sample, this clone is medium-sized. This chain connects TRBV28 to TRBJ2-3, with D possibly being TRBD2 (6 bases). The CDR3 sequence is 14 residues long. The V end lost 6 bases, the J end lost 0 bases, and 10 bases lay between the germline ends. Germline V gene data show CDR1 as MDHEN and CDR2 as SYDVKM. The CDR3: CASREGTSTDTQYF. The CDR3 DNA sequence: TGTGCCAGCAGGGAGGGGACTAGCACAGATACGCAGTATTTT.

This clone was found many times. V gene TRBV5-1 combines with J gene TRBJ1-1; a weak D match, TRBD1 (5 bases). V shed 6 bases and J shed 1 base, with 13 bases lying between them. The CDR3 is made up of 14 amino acids. In germline, CDR1 is SGHRS, CDR2 YFSETQ. CDR3: CASTPDNSNTEAFF. CDR3 DNA: TGCGCCAGCACCCCGGACAATTCGAACACTGAAGCTTTCTTT. Using reference TRBV5-1 and TRBJ1-1 for the parts outside the CDR3, the full variable domain is KAGVTQTPRYLIKTRGQQVTLSCSPISGHRSVSWYQQTPGQGLQFLFEYFSETQRNKGNFPGRFSGRQFSNSRSEMNVSTLELGDSALYLCASTPDNSNTEAFFGQGTRLTVV.

This clone was counted between two and nine times. CDR3 in DNA: TGTGCCAGCAGTTCAGGGGGGTATGGCTACACCTTC. Translation: CASSSGGYGYTF. This chain connects TRBV28 to TRBJ1-2, with TRBD1 matching over 7 bases. This CDR3 comprises 12 residues. Germline loops: CDR1 MDHEN, CDR2 SYDVKM. V was clipped by 4 bases and J by 5 bases; unmatched bases: 1.

By frequency in the sample, this clone is large. This chain connects TRBV7-2 to TRBJ2-6, with D perhaps matching TRBD2 (6 bases). Trimming removed 10 bases from V and 4 bases from J, with 14 bases in between. Germline loops: CDR1 SGHTA, CDR2 FQGNSA. The length of the CDR3 is 14 residues. The CDR3 DNA reads as TGTGCCACGCCTCGGAGGGACGGGGCCAACGTCCTGACTTTC. As protein: CATPRRDGANVLTF.

This clone has at least ten counts. The chain combines TRBV5-1 with TRBJ1-1; weak D call: TRBD1 (5 bases). CDR1 is SGHRS, CDR2 YFSETQ, per germline. Trimming left V 3 bases short and J 3 bases short, with 12 bases between. This CDR3 has 14 amino acids. The CDR3 nucleotides read TGCGCCAGCAGCTCAGGGCCGGGAGACACTGAAGCTTTCTTT. Encoded protein: CASSSGPGDTEAFF.

This clone was seen only a few times. The chain recombines TRBV6-2 or TRBV6-3 with TRBJ2-4; D is unclear. The CDR3 contains 14 residues. Germline V gene lookup returns CDR1 MNHEY and CDR2 SVGEGT. Trimming cost V 5 bases and J 4 bases, with 12 bases left between them. The CDR3 is CASSHPVEKNIQYF. The CDR3 nucleotides are TGTGCCAGCAGTCACCCGGTAGAAAAAAACATTCAGTACTTC.

This clone is deemed medium-sized. V gene TRBV6-2 or TRBV6-3 combines with J gene TRBJ2-7; a weak D match, TRBD1 (6 bases). CDR3 size: 13 residues. V was shortened by 5 bases and J by 2 bases, with 10 bases between the two germline ends. Germline V gene lookup returns CDR1 MNHEY and CDR2 SVGEGT. The CDR3 DNA sequence: TGTGCCAGCAGTATGGGGGCCCCCTACGAGCAGTACTTC. Amino acid sequence: CASSMGAPYEQYF.

This clone was seen many times. The same CDR3 also results from other DNA sequences found in this sample. J is TRBJ2-1 and V is TRBV5-1, with D perhaps matching TRBD2 (5 bases). Germline V gives CDR1 SGHRS, CDR2 YFSETQ. Between the trimmed V and J ends, which lost 4 bases and 8 bases, there was a span of 13 bases. The CDR3 runs 13 residues. CDR3 sequence: CASSPGSSDEQFF. DNA of the CDR3: TGCGCCAGCAGCCCGGGGTCCAGCGATGAGCAGTTCTTC.

This clone was detected a few times. This sequence joins TRBV19 and TRBJ1-1; D call uncertain. CDR3 size: 15 residues. Trimming pared 3 bases from V and 0 bases from J, leaving 11 bases between. CDR1 is LNHDA and CDR2 is SQIVND in the germline V gene (reference sequence). DNA of the CDR3: TGTGCCAGTAGTATTAGGAAGGGCTTGAACACTGAAGCTTTCTTT. Translated, it gives CASSIRKGLNTEAFF.

This clone was observed at least ten times. V usage is TRBV20-1 and J usage is TRBJ1-6, with D perhaps matching TRBD1 (5 bases). Trimming removed 5 bases at V and 1 base at J, with 12 bases between. The CDR3 spans 15 residues. The germline CDR1 and CDR2 sequences are DFQATT and SNEGSKA (reference sequence). The CDR3 loop is CSASFQGSYNSPLHF. Written as DNA, the CDR3 is TGCAGTGCTTCCTTTCAGGGTTCCTATAATTCACCCCTCCACTTT.

The sample holds many counts of this clone. This sequence joins TRBV5-1 and TRBJ2-2; 7 bases align to TRBD1. Germline assignment: CDR1 SGHRS and CDR2 YFSETQ. The V segment lost 2 bases and the J segment 7 bases; nucleotides outside the gene matches: 5. This CDR3 spans 14 amino acids. The CDR3 sequence is CASSFEGANGELFF. The CDR3 nucleotides are TGCGCCAGCAGCTTCGAGGGGGCGAACGGGGAGCTGTTTTTT.

This clone was observed at least ten times. This sequence joins TRBV5-1 and TRBJ1-1; 7 bases are shared with TRBD1. CDR1 is SGHRS and CDR2 is YFSETQ in the germline V gene. V was pared by 0 bases and J by 7 bases, with 6 bases of the junction left unmatched. The CDR3 covers 14 residues. The CDR3 protein is CASSLGGGGDEAFF. The CDR3 DNA is TGCGCCAGCAGCTTGGGGGGAGGGGGCGATGAAGCTTTCTTT.

The V call is TRBV6-1, the J call TRBJ2-1, with 7 positions matching TRBD2. CDR1 is MNHNS and CDR2 is SASEGT in the germline V gene. J gave up 7 bases and V 2 bases, and 8 bases lay outside the gene matches. The length of the CDR3 is 15 residues. CDR3 sequence: CASSEFFPSGNEQFF. CDR3 in DNA: TGTGCCAGCAGTGAATTTTTTCCTAGCGGTAATGAGCAGTTCTTC.

This clone occurred many times. This chain connects TRBV2 to TRBJ2-7; weak D call: TRBD1 (8 bases). This CDR3 has 13 residues. CDR1 and CDR2 (germline): SNHLY, FYNNEI. V shed 5 bases and J shed 4 bases, with 12 bases lying between them. Here the CDR3 reads CASSLQGGYEQYF. As DNA, the CDR3 is TGTGCCAGCAGTTTACAGGGGGGGTACGAGCAGTACTTC.

This clone was detected many times. The chain has TRBV3-1 and TRBJ2-7; 10 bases agree with TRBD2. The V segment lost 2 bases and the J segment 1 base; nucleotides outside the gene matches: 2. The length of the CDR3 is 15 residues. Germline-derived CDR1 and CDR2 are LGHDT and YNNKEL (reference sequence). The chain's CDR3 is CASSQTSGTSYEQYF. The CDR3 DNA is TGTGCCAGCAGCCAAACTAGCGGGACTTCCTACGAGCAGTACTTC.

This clone was observed many times. The V and J genes are TRBV27 and TRBJ1-1, with unresolved D. V lost 5 bases and J lost 1, with 20 bases in between. Germline V gene sequence: CDR1 MNHEY, CDR2 SMNVEV (reference sequence). This CDR3 is built from 17 residues. CDR3 nucleotides: TGTGCCAGCAGTCCACCCCCCTTTACATACCAGAACACTGAAGCTTTCTTT. Translated, it gives CASSPPPFTYQNTEAFF.

This clone was detected many times. This chain joins TRBV6-2 or TRBV6-3 and TRBJ2-5, with unresolved D. Trimming pared 2 bases from V and 2 bases from J, leaving 9 bases between. This CDR3 region has 14 residues. Germline CDR1 MNHEY, CDR2 SVGEGT. CDR3 bases: TGTGCCAGCAGTTACGGTGGCAATCAAGAGACCCAGTACTTC. It is translated as CASSYGGNQETQYF.

This clone was recorded at least ten times. CDR3 loop: CASSTTAGGPDTQYF. The CDR3 DNA reads as TGTGCCAGCAGCACCACAGCGGGGGGGCCGGATACGCAGTATTTT. The chain carries TRBV7-9 and TRBJ2-3, with 10 bases lining up with TRBD2. The CDR3 has 15 amino acids. The germline gives CDR1 SEHNR, CDR2 FQNEAQ (reference sequence). V lost 5 bases, J lost 6 bases, and 8 bases stayed unmatched. Full variable domain (outside the CDR3, taken from reference TRBV7-9 and TRBJ2-3): DTGVSQNPRHKITKRGQNVTFRCDPISEHNRLYWYRQTLGQGPEFLTYFQNEAQLEKSRLLSDRFSAERPKGSFSTLEIQRTEQGDSAMYLCASSTTAGGPDTQYFGPGTRLTVL.

The CDR3 loop is CASSRTVTSAGNEQFF. The CDR3 nucleotides are TGTGCCAGCAGCCGAACCGTGACTAGCGCAGGGAATGAGCAGTTCTTC. The rearrangement joins TRBV9 to TRBJ2-1, with TRBD2 matching over 8 bases. Germline V gene data show CDR1 as SGDLS and CDR2 as YYNGEE. There are 16 residues in the CDR3. With 4 bases clipped from V and 7 bases from J, the junction kept 13 bases outside the gene matches. Full variable domain (rest looked up from reference TRBV9 and TRBJ2-1): DSGVTQTPKHLITATGQRVTLRCSPRSGDLSVYWYQQSLDQGLQFLIQYYNGEERAKGNILERFSAQQFPDLHSELNLSSLELGDSALYFCASSRTVTSAGNEQFFGPGTRLTVL.

This clone was seen more than once but under ten times. This chain uses TRBV19 with TRBJ2-7, with 7 positions matching TRBD1. Germline CDR1 is LNHDA and CDR2 is SQIVND (reference sequence). The CDR3 loop spans 15 amino acids. J lost 1 base, V lost 3 bases, and 6 bases had no gene match. Written as DNA, the CDR3 is TGTGCCAGTAGTATTTCCGTGGACAGGTCCTACGAGCAGTACTTC. Translating it yields CASSISVDRSYEQYF.

This clone showed up many times. The V gene is TRBV7-2, the J gene TRBJ2-5; 7 bases agree with TRBD2. Looked up from germline, CDR1 is SGHTA and CDR2 is FQGNSA. The CDR3 extends over 14 amino acids. The junction had 5 bases not matched to a gene; V was cut back by 2 bases and J by 5 bases. The CDR3 reads CASSLQRGGETQYF. The CDR3 bases are TGTGCCAGCAGCTTACAGCGGGGAGGGGAGACCCAGTACTTC.

This clone came up many times. This chain joins TRBV9 and TRBJ2-2, with D hard to call. V lost 0 bases, J lost 4 bases, and 4 bases lay in between. The germline V gene has CDR1 SGDLS and CDR2 YYNGEE. This CDR3 has 13 residues. The CDR3 region is CASSVGFTGELFF. The CDR3 nucleotides are TGTGCCAGCAGCGTAGGGTTCACCGGGGAGCTGTTTTTT. Complete variable domain (other parts from reference TRBV9 and TRBJ2-2): DSGVTQTPKHLITATGQRVTLRCSPRSGDLSVYWYQQSLDQGLQFLIQYYNGEERAKGNILERFSAQQFPDLHSELNLSSLELGDSALYFCASSVGFTGELFFGEGSRLTVL.

Many counts were recorded for this clone. V gene TRBV7-9 combines with J gene TRBJ2-7, with 11 bases that match TRBD2. Germline loops: CDR1 SEHNR, CDR2 FQNEAQ (reference sequence). The CDR3 covers 14 residues. The ends lost 2 bases at V and 4 bases at J; junction bases unmatched: 1. The CDR3 is CASSLTSGRYEQYF. The DNA for the CDR3 is TGTGCCAGCAGCTTAACTAGCGGGAGATACGAGCAGTACTTC.

Of note for this clone: Within the sample, other DNA sequences also encode this same CDR3. V gene TRBV29-1 combines with J gene TRBJ2-5; 8 nucleotides match TRBD2. In germline, CDR1 is SQVTM, CDR2 ANQGSEA. With V trimmed by 4 bases and J by 2 bases, 21 bases remained unmatched. The CDR3 consists of 19 residues. The CDR3 DNA is TGCAGCGTTGTCGGGCTAGCGGGTGAATACAAGCATATTCAAGAGACCCAGTACTTC. It yields the protein CSVVGLAGEYKHIQETQYF.

This clone is termed medium-sized. V is TRBV12-3 or TRBV12-4 and J is TRBJ2-7; either TRBD1 or TRBD2 may supply D (6 bases each). V was pared by 8 bases and J by 1 base, with 18 bases between. The CDR3 covers 15 residues. The CDR3 here is CASVSTGGVSYEQYF. DNA of the CDR3: TGTGCCAGCGTTTCGACAGGCGGGGTATCCTACGAGCAGTACTTC.

This clone came up many times. V gene TRBV3-1 combines with J gene TRBJ1-1, with TRBD1 as a possible D gene (6 bases). Germline V CDR1 and CDR2: LGHDT, YNNKEL (reference sequence). The CDR3 spans 15 residues. Trimming left V 1 base short and J 7 bases short, with 16 bases between. The DNA for the CDR3 is TGTGCCAGCAGCCAAGGGATTCATCGGGGGCTTGAAGCTTTCTTT. Translated, it gives CASSQGIHRGLEAFF.

The chain carries TRBV4-2 and TRBJ1-2; TRBD1 might be the D (5 bases). The V gene lost 0 bases and the J gene lost 3 bases, with 11 bases spanning the gap. The germline gives CDR1 LGHNA, CDR2 YNFKEQ. CDR3 length: 15 residues. The CDR3 DNA follows: TGTGCCAGCAGCCAAGATCGGGGCTCCGACTATGGCTACACCTTC. This encodes CASSQDRGSDYGYTF.